The rows below give T cell receptor beta chains drawn from one sample of a study of regulatory T cells in long-lasting Graves disease. TCRdb recomputed calls from the multiplex PCR reads with MiXCR, one row per CDR3 protein. Here the sample spans about 610,000 distinct CDR3 sequences, about 16% being singletons. This sample also appeared in a second study, on T cells in Graves' hyperthyroidism and ophthalmopathy.

The sample consisted of peripheral blood mononuclear cells (PBMCs), taken at new diagnosis, from a patient treated with antithyroid drugs. These receptor sequences come from a man aged 18 to 30 with Graves disease. CDR3s include the opening cysteine and the closing phenylalanine or tryptophan. D genes are given only for firm matches. Only some rows state a clone size, as once, few, many or a class for expanded clones.

V gene	clone size	J gene	D gene	CDR3 DNA	CDR3 protein
TRBV19	-	TRBJ1-2	-	TGTGCCAGTAGTATGCCGGCCTCTTTAGTGGGCTACACCTTC	CASSMPASLVGYTF
TRBV3-1	-	TRBJ2-7	TRBD2	TGTGCCAGCAGCCCCCAGGGACTAGCCCCCTCTTTCGAGCAGTACTTC	CASSPQGLAPSFEQYF
TRBV20-1	-	TRBJ2-1	TRBD2	TGCAGTGCTCCGGGACTAGCGGGCCGAATAAGAAGAAATGAGCAGTTCTTC	CSAPGLAGRIRRNEQFF
TRBV27	few	TRBJ2-3	-	TGTGCCAGCAGTTGGGGACGGGGGCGATGGTCAGATACGCAGTATTTT	CASSWGRGRWSDTQYF
TRBV2	-	TRBJ2-1	-	TGTGCCAGCACCGGTCAGCCTGGCTCCTACAATGAGCAGTTCTTC	CASTGQPGSYNEQFF
TRBV6-1	few	TRBJ2-7	TRBD1	TGTGCCAGCAGCTCAGAGACAGGGGCCTACGAGCAGTACTTC	CASSSETGAYEQYF
TRBV18	many	TRBJ2-7	TRBD2	TGTGCCAGCTCACCAGCGGGGGACTACGAGCAGTACTTC	CASSPAGDYEQYF
TRBV19	-	TRBJ2-7	TRBD1	TGTGCCAGTGGCCGAGGACAGGGCTACGAGCAGTACTTC	CASGRGQGYEQYF
TRBV28	many	TRBJ2-1	-	TGTGCCAGCAGTTCATCTATGTACTCGGGGCAGTTCTTC	CASSSSMYSGQFF
TRBV7-9	many	TRBJ2-3	-	TGTGCCAGCAGCTGGGGCGGGGAGTCCGATCTGTATTTT	CASSWGGESDLYF
TRBV28	many	TRBJ2-1	TRBD2	TGTGCCAGCAGTTTATACCGACTAGCCGCCTACTTCTTC	CASSLYRLAAYFF
TRBV30	-	TRBJ2-1	-	TGTGCCTGGACAGCGGAAAATGAGCAGTTCTTC	CAWTAENEQFF
TRBV7-7	-	TRBJ2-1	TRBD2	TGTGCTAGCAGCTTAGCCCCTAGCGGGAGGGCCTCCAATGAGCAGTTCTTC	CASSLAPSGRASNEQFF
TRBV20-1	few	TRBJ2-7	-	TGCAGTGCTAGAGATCGGACAGGCCCTAGCGAGCCCTACGAGCAGTACTTC	CSARDRTGPSEPYEQYF
TRBV13	few	TRBJ2-7	-	TGTGCCAGCAGCCCGTCAGCGGGTAGGGACGAGCAGTACTTC	CASSPSAGRDEQYF
TRBV7-9	many	TRBJ1-1	-	TGTGCCAGCAGCTTGGGCGTAGGGAACACTGAAGCTTTCTTT	CASSLGVGNTEAFF
TRBV6-1	many	TRBJ1-6	-	TGTGCCAGCAGCCAGGGGTCGGTAGGATCACCCCTCCACTTT	CASSQGSVGSPLHF
TRBV7-6	few	TRBJ1-1	TRBD1	TGTGCCAGCTCCTCAGGGGGAGCCATGAACACTGAAGCTTTCTTT	CASSSGGAMNTEAFF
TRBV27	-	TRBJ2-1	TRBD2	TGTGCCAGCAGTCCCCGCGGGAGGGGATCCTACAATGAGCAGTTCTTC	CASSPRGRGSYNEQFF
TRBV29-1	few	TRBJ2-7	TRBD1	TGCAGCGTTTTACAGGGGGCTAACTACGAGCAGTACTTC	CSVLQGANYEQYF
TRBV11-2	-	TRBJ2-1	-	TGTGCCAGCACACCAACCCCGGGAGACATATACAATGAGCAGTTCTTC	CASTPTPGDIYNEQFF
TRBV5-1	many	TRBJ2-1	TRBD2	TGCGCCAGCAGCTTGGATACCGGGACTAGGGGGTACAATGAGCAGTTCTTC	CASSLDTGTRGYNEQFF
TRBV6-1	many	TRBJ2-3	-	TGTGCCAGCAAAGGGTGGGAGGCGGCACCAGTTGGAGATACGCAGTATTTT	CASKGWEAAPVGDTQYF
TRBV18	-	TRBJ2-1	-	TGTGCCAGCTCTCCCAGCGCTCACAATGAGCAGTTCTTC	CASSPSAHNEQFF
TRBV6-2/TRBV6-3	-	TRBJ2-7	TRBD2	TGTGCCAGCAGTGGTCTGACTAGCGGGAGTTACGAGCAGTACTTC	CASSGLTSGSYEQYF
TRBV28	many	TRBJ2-1	TRBD2	TGTGCCAGCAGGGAGGGACTAGCGGGAGGGGGAGGTGAGCAGTTCTTC	CASREGLAGGGGEQFF
TRBV4-1	-	TRBJ1-2	-	TGCGCCAGCAGCCAATTTGAAGACAGGAACTATGGCTACACCTTC	CASSQFEDRNYGYTF
TRBV4-1	-	TRBJ2-7	-	TGCGCCAGCAGCCAAGAGGGGCAGGGAGTGCCCTACGAGCAGTACTTC	CASSQEGQGVPYEQYF
TRBV7-3	many	TRBJ2-5	-	TGTGCCAGCAGCTTGGCCAGGGCACAGACCCAGTACTTC	CASSLARAQTQYF
TRBV2	many	TRBJ2-7	-	TGTGCCAGCAGTGATGTGGGCAACGAGCAGTACTTC	CASSDVGNEQYF
TRBV7-9	many	TRBJ2-1	-	TGTGCCAGCAGCTCTTCGGGAATTACCTACAATGAGCAGTTCTTC	CASSSSGITYNEQFF
TRBV20-1	few	TRBJ1-1	TRBD1	TGCAGTGCTAGAGATTTAGGGACAGGGCGAGGCGCTGAAGCTTTCTTT	CSARDLGTGRGAEAFF
TRBV5-6	few	TRBJ1-1	-	TGTGCCAGCAGCTTGTCCGGGGGGCATAGAAGCACTGAAGCTTTCTTT	CASSLSGGHRSTEAFF
TRBV10-2	-	TRBJ2-7	TRBD1	TGCGCCAGCACCTCGGGGGGACAGGGGGACGAGCAGTACTTC	CASTSGGQGDEQYF
TRBV6-1	few	TRBJ1-5	-	TGTGCCAGCAGTGAAAGGGGGATCAATCAGCCCCAGCATTTT	CASSERGINQPQHF
TRBV5-6	few	TRBJ1-1	-	TGTGCCAGCAGCACTGGGGCACCATTGAACACTGAAGCTTTCTTT	CASSTGAPLNTEAFF
TRBV28	many	TRBJ2-2	TRBD1	TGTGCCAGCAGTTCAGGGGACAGGGGGAGCACCGGGGAGCTGTTTTTT	CASSSGDRGSTGELFF
TRBV4-2	-	TRBJ2-7	TRBD2	TGTGCCAGCAGCCAAGAACCTCTGACTAGCGGGGCCTACGAGCAGTACTTC	CASSQEPLTSGAYEQYF
TRBV24-1	-	TRBJ1-1	-	TGTGCCACCATGGCGGGAGAAGAAGCTTTCTTT	CATMAGEEAFF
TRBV19	-	TRBJ2-1	TRBD1	TGTGCCAGCCTAGACAGGGGTTCCTACAATGAGCAGTTCTTC	CASLDRGSYNEQFF
TRBV2	many	TRBJ2-3	-	TGTGCCAGCAGTGATCCAAGCGGTTCTAGCACAGATACGCAGTATTTT	CASSDPSGSSTDTQYF
TRBV20-1	few	TRBJ2-3	-	TGCAGTGCTGGGGGCGGGAGCGGGGCAGATACGCAGTATTTT	CSAGGGSGADTQYF
TRBV6-5	few	TRBJ2-7	-	TGTGCCAGCAGTTACCCTAACGGGGGCTCCTACGAGCAGTACTTC	CASSYPNGGSYEQYF
TRBV5-1	many	TRBJ2-1	-	TGCGCCAGCAGCTTCTTTTCCAGTGATCGGTTATTCAATGAGCAGTTCTTC	CASSFFSSDRLFNEQFF
TRBV12-3/TRBV12-4	many	TRBJ2-5	TRBD2	TGTGCCAGCAGACCGGGACTAGCGGGGGAAGAGACCCAGTACTTC	CASRPGLAGEETQYF
TRBV18	-	TRBJ1-5	-	TGTGCCAGCTCACGGGACGGCAACCCTCGGGGCAATCAGCCCCAGCATTTT	CASSRDGNPRGNQPQHF
TRBV6-1	many	TRBJ1-5	-	TGTGCCAGCATCTCGGGCCCTTTGAGCAATCAGCCCCAGCATTTT	CASISGPLSNQPQHF
TRBV12-3/TRBV12-4	many	TRBJ2-5	-	TGTGCCAGCAGTTTAGCCCAGGGCAGCCAAGAGACCCAGTACTTC	CASSLAQGSQETQYF
TRBV11-2	-	TRBJ2-1	TRBD2	TGCGCCAGCAGCCAGCGACTAGCGGGAGAAAACAATGAGCAGTTCTTC	CASSQRLAGENNEQFF
TRBV20-1	many	TRBJ2-2	TRBD1	TGCAGTGCTAGCGAGGGACAGGGCTCCGGGGAGCTGTTTTTT	CSASEGQGSGELFF
TRBV9	-	TRBJ2-7	TRBD2	TGTGCCAGCAGCGTGGCAGCGGGAGGGCCCTCCTACGAGCAGTACTTC	CASSVAAGGPSYEQYF